This T cell receptor beta chain was obtained from a study of blood T cells in healthy people across ages. Alongside a J-beta primer mix, a sample-barcoded 5' primer served in a second PCR lasting roughly 6 to 12 cycles. TCRdb called the 5' RACE reads again in MiXCR, with one record for every CDR3 protein. The sample lists around 1.5 million distinct CDR3 sequences; roughly 60% were seen once. The specimen was blood. This receptor was obtained from a man younger than 30 in good health.

The CDR3: CSVGGRSGEKLFF. As DNA, the CDR3 is TGCAGCGTTGGGGGCAGGTCGGGTGAAAAACTGTTTTTT. This chain joins TRBV29-1 and TRBJ1-4; D possibly corresponds to TRBD1 (5 bases). The CDR3 consists of 13 residues. V shed 4 bases and J shed 7 bases, with 13 bases lying between them. CDR1 SQVTM and CDR2 ANQGSEA come from the germline V gene.